These 29 T cell receptor beta chains came from one sample sequenced in a study of T cells in Graves' hyperthyroidism and ophthalmopathy. The source material, RNA transcripts, was used to amplify TCR beta CDR3 regions. Carried out on the TCR CDR3, a first-round RT-PCR used the HTBI primer set. TCRdb reanalysed the multiplex PCR reads using MiXCR and keeps one entry per CDR3 protein. In the table there are a few hundred thousand distinct CDR3 sequences, 15% of which are singletons. The specimen sequenced was blood. All receptors derive from a young woman with Graves' hyperthyroidism.

In its sample, this clonotype was seen a few times. This chain joins TRBV24-1 and TRBJ2-2, with D unclear. Germline V gene lookup returns CDR1 KGHDR and CDR2 SFDVKD. There are 13 residues in the CDR3. V was clipped by 2 bases and J by 5 bases, with 5 bases between them. CDR3 sequence reads: CATSDSVTGELFF. For the CDR3, the DNA is TGTGCCACCAGTGATTCGGTTACCGGGGAGCTGTTTTTT.

The chain combines TRBV5-6 with TRBJ2-7; D is perhaps TRBD1 (5 bases). This CDR3 comprises 15 residues. V was pared by 3 bases and J by 4 bases, with 17 bases between. The V gene's germline CDR1 is SGHDT and CDR2 YYEEEE. The CDR3 DNA reads TGTGCCAGCAGCTCGTTCCAGGACAACGATTACGAGCAGTACTTC. This codes for CASSSFQDNDYEQYF. The complete variable domain, with remaining parts taken from reference TRBV5-6 and TRBJ2-7, reads DAGVTQSPTHLIKTRGQQVTLRCSPKSGHDTVSWYQQALGQGPQFIFQYYEEEERQRGNFPDRFSGHQFPNYSSELNVNALLLGDSALYLCASSSFQDNDYEQYFGPGTRLTVT.

The chain is built from TRBV29-1 and TRBJ1-1; D gene unclear. Germline CDR1 SQVTM, CDR2 ANQGSEA. The CDR3 spans 12 residues. With 6 bases removed from V and 1 base from J, the gap between germline ends came to 9 bases. The CDR3 spells CSVTEGNTEAFF. The CDR3, as DNA: TGCAGCGTGACGGAGGGGAACACTGAAGCTTTCTTT.

In its sample, this clonotype was seen many times. V usage is TRBV28 and J usage is TRBJ2-7; 11 bases match TRBD1. Germline V gene data show CDR1 as MDHEN and CDR2 as SYDVKM. The ends lost 6 bases at V and 2 bases at J; junction bases unmatched: 6. This CDR3 region has 15 residues. In nucleotides, the CDR3 is TGTGCCAGCAGGACGCCGGGACAGGGGGCCTACGAGCAGTACTTC. It is translated as CASRTPGQGAYEQYF.

As concerns this clonotype: A single base separates this from a much larger clone, so it may be a read error. The chain recombines TRBV27 with TRBJ2-1; a weak D match, TRBD1 (6 bases). The CDR3 consists of 14 residues. Germline V lookup: CDR1 MNHEY, CDR2 SMNVEV (reference sequence). V lost 5 bases to trimming and J lost 8 bases, with 16 bases between them. CDR3 protein: CASSESRGQDEQFF. The CDR3 coding sequence is TGTGCCAGCAGTGAGTCCAGGGGTCAGGATGAGCAGTTCTTC.

This clonotype has ten or more counts. The chain joins TRBV24-1 to TRBJ2-1; D is undetermined. Germline CDR1 and CDR2: KGHDR and SFDVKD. V lost 1 base, J lost 1 base, and 7 bases lay in between. CDR3 length equals 15 residues. As DNA, the CDR3 is TGTGCCACCAGTGATTTTTACGGATCCTACAATGAGCAGTTCTTC. Translation: CATSDFYGSYNEQFF.

This clonotype occurred a few times. One end of the junction is discordant with germline, which a read error may explain. The chain carries TRBV7-2 and TRBJ1-1, with D maybe TRBD1 (5 bases). The CDR3 has 15 residues. The germline V gene encodes CDR1 SGHTA and CDR2 FQGNSA. The CDR3 reads CASSLSQGVGTETFF. CDR3 nucleotide sequence: TGTGCCAGCAGCTTATCCCAAGGGGTGGGCACTGAAACTTTCTTT.

This chain connects TRBV7-6 to TRBJ2-5, with D uncertain. Germline CDR1 reads SGHVS; CDR2 reads FNYEAQ. The CDR3 is 14 amino acids. V lost 1 base and J lost 4, with 10 bases in between. The CDR3 sequence is CASSLVPVGETQYF. The CDR3, as DNA: TGTGCCAGCAGCTTAGTGCCAGTGGGAGAGACCCAGTACTTC.

This clonotype was observed many times. The chain employs TRBV7-2 and TRBJ2-7; no clear D gene. V was pared by 2 bases and J by 5 bases, with 13 bases between. CDR3 length: 14 residues. Germline V gene data show CDR1 as SGHTA and CDR2 as FQGNSA. The CDR3 coding sequence is TGTGCCAGCAGCTTATTTGCCGGCGCAAACGAGCAGTACTTC. Its protein product is CASSLFAGANEQYF.

This clonotype occurred a few times. V gene TRBV18 combines with J gene TRBJ2-1, with TRBD2 matching over 9 bases. The ends lost 3 bases at V and 8 bases at J; junction bases unmatched: 11. CDR1 KGHSH and CDR2 LQKENI come from the germline V gene. This CDR3 region has 16 residues. The CDR3 here is CASSPSREGLGDEQFF. The CDR3 DNA is TGTGCCAGCTCACCGTCGCGGGAGGGCCTCGGCGATGAGCAGTTCTTC.

J is TRBJ2-1 and V is TRBV7-9; 11 bases are shared with TRBD2. CDR1 is SEHNR, CDR2 FQNEAQ, per germline (reference sequence). CDR3 size: 15 residues. V dropped 1 base and J dropped 11; count of bases not matched to a gene: 7. CDR3 nucleotides: TGTGCCAGCAGCTTAGGACTAGCGGGACAAAGAAAGCAGTTCTTC. Its translation: CASSLGLAGQRKQFF.

The CDR3 DNA sequence: TGCGCCAGCAGCGTGGGGCCCGGGAGGAATGAGCAGTTCTTC. It codes for CASSVGPGRNEQFF. The V and J genes are TRBV5-1 and TRBJ2-1; 7 bases fit TRBD2. CDR3 length: 14 residues. V gave up 4 bases and J gave up 7 bases; unmatched junction bases: 8. Germline CDR1 reads SGHRS; CDR2 reads YFSETQ.

The rearrangement links TRBV19 to TRBJ2-1; 8 bases fit TRBD2. V trimming: 3 bases; J trimming: 2 bases; junction bases outside the gene matches: 3. Germline CDR1 is LNHDA and CDR2 is SQIVND (reference sequence). The CDR3 loop spans 15 amino acids. CDR3 amino acids: CASSIRAGAYNEQFF. The CDR3 nucleotides are TGTGCCAGTAGTATCCGAGCGGGAGCCTACAATGAGCAGTTCTTC.

This clonotype has at least ten counts. The V and J genes are TRBV20-1 and TRBJ2-5; 9 bases map to TRBD2. There are 17 residues in the CDR3. Germline CDR1 and CDR2: DFQATT and SNEGSKA (reference sequence). V lost 6 bases, J lost 2 bases, and 16 bases stayed unmatched. The CDR3 sequence is CSANGLARSRDQETQYF. For the CDR3, the DNA is TGCAGTGCGAACGGACTAGCGCGAAGCAGAGATCAAGAGACCCAGTACTTC.

This clonotype was recorded at least ten times. The gene calls are TRBV7-9 and TRBJ2-1; weak D call: TRBD2 (5 bases). Between the trimmed V and J ends, which lost 5 bases and 0 bases, there was a span of 14 bases. Germline lookup yields CDR1 SEHNR and CDR2 FQNEAQ (reference sequence). The CDR3 extends over 16 amino acids. The CDR3 DNA sequence: TGTGCCAGCAGCCCCCTTGAGCGGAGCTCCTACAATGAGCAGTTCTTC. This sequence encodes CASSPLERSSYNEQFF.

This clonotype was recorded many times. This sequence joins TRBV11-2 and TRBJ2-1, with D unresolved. V lost 5 bases, J lost 10 bases, and 12 bases lay in between. The CDR3 extends over 12 amino acids. Germline V gives CDR1 SGHAT, CDR2 FQNNGV. CDR3 sequence: CASSPSPPEQFF. The CDR3 DNA reads TGTGCCAGCAGCCCGTCGCCACCAGAGCAGTTCTTC.

This clonotype occurred many times. The chain combines TRBV11-2 with TRBJ1-4, with unresolved D. Trimming pared 0 bases from V and 7 bases from J, leaving 15 bases between. This CDR3 has 16 amino acids. Germline CDR1 is SGHAT and CDR2 is FQNNGV. CDR3 nucleotides: TGTGCCAGCAGCTTAGATCGGAATCCAACGGTTGAAAAACTGTTTTTT. This encodes CASSLDRNPTVEKLFF.

This clonotype was seen a few times. This rearrangement joins TRBV10-2 to TRBJ2-7, with D unresolved. The CDR3 extends over 13 amino acids. The V end lost 4 bases, the J end lost 2 bases, and 9 bases lay between the germline ends. CDR1 WSHSY and CDR2 SAAADI come from the germline V gene. The CDR3 DNA sequence: TGCGCCAGCAGTGTGGACGGTACCTACGAGCAGTACTTC. Amino acids: CASSVDGTYEQYF.

This clonotype was seen ten or more times. The chain recombines TRBV20-1 with TRBJ2-3; 13 nucleotides line up with TRBD2. The CDR3 is 16 residues long. Germline V lookup: CDR1 DFQATT, CDR2 SNEGSKA (reference sequence). J gave up 4 bases and V 1 base, and 5 bases lay outside the gene matches. CDR3 residues: CSARAGLAGDPDTQYF. The CDR3 region has the DNA TGCAGTGCTAGAGCCGGACTAGCGGGAGATCCAGATACGCAGTATTTT.

The V call is TRBV5-1, the J call TRBJ2-1; D may be TRBD2 (5 bases). This CDR3 is built from 15 residues. Germline CDR1 SGHRS, CDR2 YFSETQ. V was shortened by 0 bases and J by 7 bases, with 14 bases between the two germline ends. CDR3 in amino acids: CASSLVVSGKNEQFF. In nucleotides, the CDR3 is TGCGCCAGCAGCTTGGTTGTGTCCGGGAAGAATGAGCAGTTCTTC.

CDR3 bases: TGTGCCAGCAGCCAGGCTGGCCACCTGTTTTTT. Translation: CASSQAGHLFF. The chain links TRBV3-1 to TRBJ1-4, with unresolved D. Germline CDR1 reads LGHDT; CDR2 reads YNNKEL (reference sequence). The CDR3 extends over 11 amino acids. Trimming cost V 3 bases and J 14 bases, with 10 bases left between them.

The rearrangement links TRBV10-3 to TRBJ2-7, with TRBD1 matching 10 bases. There are 14 residues in the CDR3. The ends lost 8 bases at V and 2 bases at J; junction bases unmatched: 6. Per germline, CDR1 ENHRY and CDR2 SYGVKD. The CDR3 protein is CAIAPGTGAYEQYF. The CDR3 bases are TGTGCCATCGCCCCCGGGACAGGGGCCTACGAGCAGTACTTC.

The rearrangement uses TRBV19 and TRBJ2-2, with D perhaps assigned TRBD1 or TRBD2 (6 bases each). V was pared by 3 bases and J by 4 bases, with 12 bases between. The CDR3 contains 15 residues. CDR1 is LNHDA, CDR2 SQIVND, per germline (reference sequence). CDR3 loop: CASSMGGAATGELFF. CDR3 sequence (DNA): TGTGCCAGTAGTATGGGGGGCGCGGCCACCGGGGAGCTGTTTTTT.

There are many counts of this clonotype. The rearrangement links TRBV3-1 to TRBJ2-7; D may be TRBD1 (7 bases). Germline CDR1 and CDR2: LGHDT and YNNKEL (reference sequence). The CDR3 totals 17 residues. The germline V and J ends were trimmed by 0 bases and 3 bases, with 18 bases remaining between them. The CDR3 DNA sequence: TGTGCCAGCAGCCAAGAGGCCCAGGGGGGCGTTTTCTACGAGCAGTACTTC. It is translated as CASSQEAQGGVFYEQYF.

This clonotype appeared many times. The gene calls are TRBV27 and TRBJ1-1; possible D gene TRBD1, 6 bases. The V end lost 3 bases, the J end lost 11 bases, and 16 bases lay between the germline ends. CDR3 size: 13 residues. Germline V lookup: CDR1 MNHEY, CDR2 SMNVEV (reference sequence). This CDR3 is CASSLMSGANAFF. The CDR3 nucleotides are TGTGCCAGCAGTTTGATGTCAGGGGCGAATGCTTTCTTT.

In the case of this clonotype: One junction end disagrees with the germline gene, perhaps due to a read error. The chain uses TRBV16 and TRBJ1-1, with D unresolved. The CDR3 has 13 residues. Germline V gives CDR1 KGHSY, CDR2 FQNENV. The CDR3 DNA follows: TGTGCCAGCGGCCAAGCAGAGAACACTGAAGCTTTCTTT. This gives the protein CASGQAENTEAFF.

This clonotype came up many times. The rearrangement uses TRBV5-1 and TRBJ2-3; D call uncertain. The V and J ends lost 0 bases and 8 bases respectively, with 13 bases between them. CDR1 and CDR2 from the germline V gene are SGHRS and YFSETQ. The CDR3 contains 14 residues. The CDR3 sequence is CASSLEVVSRTQYF. The CDR3 nucleotides are TGCGCCAGCAGCTTGGAGGTGGTCTCGCGTACGCAGTATTTT.

The chain uses TRBV5-1 and TRBJ2-7; no definite D call. The V gene lost 3 bases and the J gene lost 3 bases, with 16 bases spanning the gap. Germline CDR1 SGHRS, CDR2 YFSETQ. The CDR3 has 15 amino acids. CDR3: CASSSTLGGDYEQYF. The CDR3 region has the DNA TGCGCCAGCAGCTCGACTTTGGGCGGAGACTACGAGCAGTACTTC.

This clonotype has a count of ten or more. Relative to the germline gene, one junction end is altered; a read error may explain this. The J gene is TRBJ2-2, the V gene TRBV11-1; D call uncertain. Germline V gives CDR1 SGHAT, CDR2 FQDESV (reference sequence). The CDR3 totals 18 residues. As DNA, the CDR3 is TGTACCAGCAGCTTTGACATCGTCTATCGATTAAACACCGGGGAGCTGTTTTTT. Its protein is CTSSFDIVYRLNTGELFF.